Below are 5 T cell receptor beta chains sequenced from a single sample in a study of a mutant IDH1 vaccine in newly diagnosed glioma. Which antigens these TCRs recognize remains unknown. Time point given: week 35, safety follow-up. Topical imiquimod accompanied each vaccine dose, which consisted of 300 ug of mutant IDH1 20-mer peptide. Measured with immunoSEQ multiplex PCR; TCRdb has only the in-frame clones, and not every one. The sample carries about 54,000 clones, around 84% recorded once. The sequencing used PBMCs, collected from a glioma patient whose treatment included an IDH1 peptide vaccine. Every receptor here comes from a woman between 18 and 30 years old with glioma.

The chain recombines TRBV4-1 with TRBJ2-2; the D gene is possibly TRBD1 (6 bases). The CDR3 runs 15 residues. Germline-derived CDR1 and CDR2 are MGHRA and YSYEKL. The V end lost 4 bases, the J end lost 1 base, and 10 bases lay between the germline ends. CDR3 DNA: TGCGCCAGCAGCCGGGGACATGAGAACACCGGGGAGCTGTTTTTT. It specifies CASSRGHENTGELFF.

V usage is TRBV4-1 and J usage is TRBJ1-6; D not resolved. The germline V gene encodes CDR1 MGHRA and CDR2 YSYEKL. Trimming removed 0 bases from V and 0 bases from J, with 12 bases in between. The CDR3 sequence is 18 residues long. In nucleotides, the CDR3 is TGCGCCAGCAGCCAAGAAGGTGTAGCGAGCTCCTATAATTCACCCCTCCACTTT. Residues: CASSQEGVASSYNSPLHF.

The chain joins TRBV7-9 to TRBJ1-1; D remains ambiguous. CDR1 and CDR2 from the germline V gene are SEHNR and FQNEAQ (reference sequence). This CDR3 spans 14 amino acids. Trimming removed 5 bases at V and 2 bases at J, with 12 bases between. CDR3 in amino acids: CASSPPTRNTEAFF. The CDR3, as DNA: TGTGCCAGCAGCCCCCCAACCAGAAACACTGAAGCTTTCTTT.

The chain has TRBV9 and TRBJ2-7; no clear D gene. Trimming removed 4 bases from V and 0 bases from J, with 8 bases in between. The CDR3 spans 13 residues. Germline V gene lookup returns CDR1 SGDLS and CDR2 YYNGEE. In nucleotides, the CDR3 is TGTGCCAGCAGCCGCGGACCCTCCTACGAGCAGTACTTC. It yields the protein CASSRGPSYEQYF.

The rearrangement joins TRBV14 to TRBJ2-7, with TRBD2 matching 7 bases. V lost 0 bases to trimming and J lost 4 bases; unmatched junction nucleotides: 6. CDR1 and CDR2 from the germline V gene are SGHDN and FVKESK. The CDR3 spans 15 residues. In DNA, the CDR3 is TGTGCCAGCAGCCAAGAGGCGGGGGTACTTTACGAGCAGTACTTC. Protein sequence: CASSQEAGVLYEQYF. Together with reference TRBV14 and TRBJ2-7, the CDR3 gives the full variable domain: EAGVTQFPSHSVIEKGQTVTLRCDPISGHDNLYWYRRVMGKEIKFLLHFVKESKQDESGMPNNRFLAERTGGTYSTLKVQPAELEDSGVYFCASSQEAGVLYEQYFGPGTRLTVT.